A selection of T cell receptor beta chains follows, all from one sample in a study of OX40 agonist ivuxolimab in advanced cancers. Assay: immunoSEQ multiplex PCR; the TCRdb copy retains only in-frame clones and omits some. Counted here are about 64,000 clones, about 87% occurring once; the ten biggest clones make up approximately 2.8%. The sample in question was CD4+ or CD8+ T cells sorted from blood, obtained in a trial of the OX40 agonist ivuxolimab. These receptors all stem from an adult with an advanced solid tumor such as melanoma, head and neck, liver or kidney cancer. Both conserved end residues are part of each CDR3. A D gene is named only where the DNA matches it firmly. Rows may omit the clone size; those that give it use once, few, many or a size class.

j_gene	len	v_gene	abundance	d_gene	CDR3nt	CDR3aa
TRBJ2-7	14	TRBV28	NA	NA	TGTGCCAGCAGTTTTGGGGGGCAGATTTACGAGCAGTACTTC	CASSFGGQIYEQYF
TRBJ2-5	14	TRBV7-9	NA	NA	TGTGCCAGCAGCTTAAATCTCGGGGGTGGGGACCAGTACTTC	CASSLNLGGGDQYF
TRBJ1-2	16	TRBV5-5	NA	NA	TGTGCCAGCAGCCAGACAGGAAGCCCCAACACATATGGCTACACCTTC	CASSQTGSPNTYGYTF
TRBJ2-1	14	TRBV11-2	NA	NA	TGTGCCAGCAGCCGTAGCTGGGCTAGCGATGAGCAGTTCTTC	CASSRSWASDEQFF
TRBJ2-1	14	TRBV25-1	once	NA	TGTGCCAGCAGTAAATGGGGATCTTACAATGAGCAGTTCTTC	CASSKWGSYNEQFF
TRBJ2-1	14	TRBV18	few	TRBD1	TGTGCCAGCTCACGGGGACAGTATGGGAATGAGCAGTTCTTC	CASSRGQYGNEQFF
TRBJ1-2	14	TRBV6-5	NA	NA	TGTGCCAGCAGTCCCGGACATACTAACTATGGCTACACCTTC	CASSPGHTNYGYTF
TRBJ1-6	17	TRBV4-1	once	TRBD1	TGCGCCAGCAGCCAGTACACAGGGGCCTCGGATAATTCACCCCTCCACTTT	CASSQYTGASDNSPLHF
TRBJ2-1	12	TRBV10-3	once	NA	TGTGCCATCAGTGATCGAGCCAATGAGCAGTTCTTC	CAISDRANEQFF
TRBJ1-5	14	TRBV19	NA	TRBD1	TGTGCCAGTGATGACAGGGGTTATAATCAGCCCCAGCATTTT	CASDDRGYNQPQHF
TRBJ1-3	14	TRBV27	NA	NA	TGTGCCAGCAGCCCTTGGGGATCTGGAAACACCATATATTTT	CASSPWGSGNTIYF
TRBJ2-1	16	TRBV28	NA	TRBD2	TGTGCCAGCAGTTCCCCTACTAGCGGCTCCTACAATGAGCAGTTCTTC	CASSSPTSGSYNEQFF
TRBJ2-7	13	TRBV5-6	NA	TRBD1	TGTGCCAGCAGCTCCCGGGACAGCTACGAGCAGTACTTC	CASSSRDSYEQYF
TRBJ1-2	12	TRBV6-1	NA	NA	TGTGCCAGCAGTGAGCAGACCTATGGCTACACCTTC	CASSEQTYGYTF
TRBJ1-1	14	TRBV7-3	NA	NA	TGTGCCAGCAGCTTACAGGGACCGAACACTGAAGCTTTCTTT	CASSLQGPNTEAFF
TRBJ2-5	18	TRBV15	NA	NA	TGTGCCACCAGCAGAGAACGGGTGGTGGGAGCAAAGCGAGAGACCCAGTACTTC	CATSRERVVGAKRETQYF
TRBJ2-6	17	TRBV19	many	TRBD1	TGTGCCAGTAGTAGACAGGGGGATGTGGCTGGGGCCAACGTCCTGACTTTC	CASSRQGDVAGANVLTF
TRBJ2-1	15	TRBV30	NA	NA	TGTGCCGGGACTCTAGTGGGAGACTTAAACAATGAGCAGTTCTTC	CAGTLVGDLNNEQFF
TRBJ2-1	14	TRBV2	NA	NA	TGTGCCAGCAAGGGTATTGGCTCCTACAATGAGCAGTTCTTC	CASKGIGSYNEQFF
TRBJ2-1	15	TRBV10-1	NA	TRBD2	TGCGCCAGCAGTGTAGCGGGAGGGCCCTACAATGAGCAGTTCTTC	CASSVAGGPYNEQFF
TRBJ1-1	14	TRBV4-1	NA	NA	TGCGCCAGCAGCCAAGATCGAGGGGCCACTGAAGCTTTCTTT	CASSQDRGATEAFF
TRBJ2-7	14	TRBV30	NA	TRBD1	TGTGCCTGGAGTCTGACCGGGACAGACTACGAGCAGTACTTC	CAWSLTGTDYEQYF
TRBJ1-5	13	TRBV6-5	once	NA	TGTGCCAGCAGTTTAGAGATGAATCAGCCCCAGCATTTT	CASSLEMNQPQHF
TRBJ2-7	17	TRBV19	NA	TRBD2	TGTGCCAGTAGTATAACTAGCGGGAGAACAACGACCTACGAGCAGTACTTC	CASSITSGRTTTYEQYF
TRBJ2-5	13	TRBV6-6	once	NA	TGTGCCAGCGGGTGGCAGGGACGCGAGACCCAGTACTTC	CASGWQGRETQYF
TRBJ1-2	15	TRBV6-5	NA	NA	TGTGCCAGCAGCCCTGCGACACCGCATAACTATGGCTACACCTTC	CASSPATPHNYGYTF
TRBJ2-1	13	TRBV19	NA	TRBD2	TGTGCCAGTAGTATGGGACTAGTCCATGAGCAGTTCTTC	CASSMGLVHEQFF
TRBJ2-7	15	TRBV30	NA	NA	TGTGCCCTGGACGTTCTAGGGACCTATCCCGGCGAGCAGTACTTC	CALDVLGTYPGEQYF
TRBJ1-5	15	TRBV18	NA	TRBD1	TGTGCCAGCGGGGGACAGGAGTTTAGCAATCAGCCCCAGCATTTT	CASGGQEFSNQPQHF
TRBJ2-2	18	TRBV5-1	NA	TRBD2	TGCGCCAGCAGCTGGGATATAGCGGGAGGCCCAAACACCGGGGAGCTGTTTTTT	CASSWDIAGGPNTGELFF
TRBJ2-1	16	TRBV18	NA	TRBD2	TGTGCCAGCTCACCGCCCGGGACTAGCGTACCCAATGAGCAGTTCTTC	CASSPPGTSVPNEQFF
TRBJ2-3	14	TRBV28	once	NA	TGTGCCAGCACCAGGGACGCCGTCGAGGATACGCAGTATTTT	CASTRDAVEDTQYF
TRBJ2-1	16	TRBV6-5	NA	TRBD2	TGTGCCAGCAGTTACCAACTAGCGGGAGTGGGGGATGAGCAGTTCTTC	CASSYQLAGVGDEQFF
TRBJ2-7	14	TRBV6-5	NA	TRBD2	TGTGCCAGCACCAGGACTAGCGGGAGCTACGAGCAGTACTTC	CASTRTSGSYEQYF
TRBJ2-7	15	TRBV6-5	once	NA	TGTGCCAGCACGGGGGTGGGGGGCAGCTCCTACGAGCAGTACTTC	CASTGVGGSSYEQYF
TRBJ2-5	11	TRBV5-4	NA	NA	TGTGCCAGCAGCTTTTCGGAGACCCAGTACTTC	CASSFSETQYF
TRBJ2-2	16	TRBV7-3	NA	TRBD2	TGTGCCAGCAGCTTATGGCTAGCGGGAGATCCCGGGGAGCTGTTTTTT	CASSLWLAGDPGELFF
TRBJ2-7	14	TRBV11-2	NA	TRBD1	TGTGCCAGCAGCTTCATTACAGGGGGCGGCGAGCAGTACTTC	CASSFITGGGEQYF
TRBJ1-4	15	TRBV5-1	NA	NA	TGCGCCAGCAGACAAACAGGGACAACTAATGAAAAACTGTTTTTT	CASRQTGTTNEKLFF
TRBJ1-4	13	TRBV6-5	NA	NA	TGTGCCTCTAGGGGCGGGGGCGTTGAAAAACTGTTTTTT	CASRGGGVEKLFF
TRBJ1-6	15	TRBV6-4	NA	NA	TGTGCCAGCAGTGACTCTATCGGGAGGAATTCACCCCTCCACTTT	CASSDSIGRNSPLHF
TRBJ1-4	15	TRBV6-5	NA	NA	TGTGCCAGCAGTTACTGGGTTTTAAGGTATGGAAAACTGTTTTTT	CASSYWVLRYGKLFF
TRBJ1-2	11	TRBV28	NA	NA	TGTGCCAGCCAGAGTAACTATGGCTACACCTTC	CASQSNYGYTF
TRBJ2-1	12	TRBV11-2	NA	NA	TGTGCCAGCAGCTTCCTAAGAGAGGAGCAGTTCTTC	CASSFLREEQFF
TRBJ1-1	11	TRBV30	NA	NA	TGTGCCTGGAGTGAACAGGTCGGAGCTTTCTTT	CAWSEQVGAFF
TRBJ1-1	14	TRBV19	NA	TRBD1	TGTGCCAGTAGTAAGGGACAGGGTGACACTGAAGCTTTCTTT	CASSKGQGDTEAFF
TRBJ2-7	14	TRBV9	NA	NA	TGTGCCAGCAGCGTAGAGAGCGTCTCCTACGAGCAGTACTTC	CASSVESVSYEQYF
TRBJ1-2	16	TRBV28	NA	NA	TGTGCCAGCAGCCCGACGGTGGGGACTCTTAGGTATGGCTACACCTTC	CASSPTVGTLRYGYTF
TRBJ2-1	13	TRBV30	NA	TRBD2	TGTGCCTGGAGTGGTATGGGAGCGGGAGAGCAGTTCTTC	CAWSGMGAGEQFF